This T cell receptor (beta chain) is drawn from a study of cytomegalovirus exposure and HLA in healthy donors. Looking at the study overall: Of all 398 donors who were genotyped, roughly 81% belonged to the Caucasian-associated ancestry cluster.

Germline lookup yields CDR1 SGDLS and CDR2 YYNGEE. The CDR3 totals 18 residues. V was trimmed by 0 bases and J by 6 bases, leaving 21 bases between them. The PCR ran on 60 Vbeta and 13 Jbeta primers. Clones were sequenced by immunoSEQ multiplex PCR, and TCRdb holds only the in-frame ones, with some missing. The listing contains about 200,000 clones. The chain uses TRBV9 and TRBJ2-2, with D possibly matching TRBD2 (5 bases). The source is a man aged 25-40 years in good health and CMV-seronegative. Sequenced sample: PBMCs. DNA of the CDR3: TGTGCCAGCAGCGTAGGCCCCGGGGTGGGGTACGGGGCCGGGGAGCTGTTTTTT. Amino acids: CASSVGPGVGYGAGELFF.